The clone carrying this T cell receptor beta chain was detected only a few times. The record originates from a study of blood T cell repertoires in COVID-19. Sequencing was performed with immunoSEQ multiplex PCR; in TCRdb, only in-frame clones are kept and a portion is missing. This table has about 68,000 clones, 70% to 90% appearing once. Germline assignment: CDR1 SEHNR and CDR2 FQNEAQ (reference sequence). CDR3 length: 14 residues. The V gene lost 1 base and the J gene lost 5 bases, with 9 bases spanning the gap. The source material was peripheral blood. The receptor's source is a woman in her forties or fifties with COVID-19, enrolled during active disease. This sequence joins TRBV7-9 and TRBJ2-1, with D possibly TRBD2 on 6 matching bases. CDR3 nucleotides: TGTGCCAGCAGCTTAGTTGGCGGGGACAATGAGCAGTTCTTC. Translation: CASSLVGGDNEQFF.